One sample yielded the 30 T cell receptor beta chains listed below, sequenced in a study of T cells expressing NK-cell markers. TCRdb reprocessed the 5' RACE reads; each CDR3 protein has one entry and no DNA is given. In all, the sample yields hundreds of thousands of distinct CDR3 sequences. Specimen: blood T cells: a sorted CD56 or NKG2C T cell subset, CD4+ or CD8+ T cells, or bulk PBMC T cells (not recorded which). Receptors were obtained from a man between 18 and 35 years old in good health.

The chain combines TRBV7-2 with TRBJ2-2; the TRBD2 assignment by TCRdb is unverifiable without DNA. Germline V lookup: CDR1 SGHTA, CDR2 FQGNSA. The CDR3 has 15 amino acids. The CDR3 here is CASSSSGTRGGELFF.

The rearrangement uses TRBV20-1 and TRBJ2-1; the D gene TCRdb calls, TRBD1, cannot be checked with no DNA. CDR3 length: 12 residues. CDR1 DFQATT and CDR2 SNEGSKA come from the germline V gene (reference sequence). CDR3 sequence reads: CSARGTDKGQFF.

The J gene is TRBJ2-3, the V gene TRBV5-1; TCRdb calls TRBD2, which cannot be checked without DNA. Germline V gene data show CDR1 as SGHRS and CDR2 as YFSETQ. The length of the CDR3 is 16 residues. CDR3 in amino acids: CASSPPLGGATDTQYF. The variable domain in full, completed from reference TRBV5-1 and TRBJ2-3, reads KAGVTQTPRYLIKTRGQQVTLSCSPISGHRSVSWYQQTPGQGLQFLFEYFSETQRNKGNFPGRFSGRQFSNSRSEMNVSTLELGDSALYLCASSPPLGGATDTQYFGPGTRLTVL.

This chain links TRBV10-3 with TRBJ2-5; TCRdb proposes TRBD2, but this gene call is untestable without DNA. Germline CDR1 reads ENHRY; CDR2 reads SYGVKD. CDR3 length equals 16 residues. The CDR3 is CAISDGLAGDRETQYF.

The rearrangement uses TRBV6-1 and TRBJ1-5; without DNA, the TCRdb call of TRBD1 cannot be checked. This CDR3 contains 15 residues. Germline loops: CDR1 MNHNS, CDR2 SASEGT. The CDR3 protein is CASSGTGVGSQPQHF.

This chain joins TRBV11-3 and TRBJ2-1. CDR1 and CDR2 (germline): SGHNT, YENEEA. CDR3 size: 15 residues. The CDR3: CASSSIRKGRNEQFF.

V and J are TRBV11-2 and TRBJ2-1; TCRdb's D call, TRBD2, is unchecked because there is no DNA. CDR3 size: 18 residues. Germline values: CDR1 SGHAT, CDR2 FQNNGV. The CDR3 protein is CASSLVIGGRASYNEQFF.

The chain couples TRBV5-1 to TRBJ2-3; the D call from TCRdb, TRBD2, cannot be confirmed without DNA. Germline CDR1 SGHRS, CDR2 YFSETQ. The CDR3 is 16 amino acids. The CDR3 reads CASSSGTSPTADTQYF.

V usage is TRBV6-1 and J usage is TRBJ2-7; the D call of TRBD1 rests on TCRdb alone, since no DNA is present to check it. This CDR3 has 15 amino acids. Germline V gives CDR1 MNHNS, CDR2 SASEGT. The CDR3 is CASSSGAKSSYEQYF.

The chain is built from TRBV6-5 and TRBJ2-1; TCRdb reports TRBD1, a call that lacks DNA to check it against. The V gene's germline CDR1 is MNHEY and CDR2 SVGAGI. The CDR3 totals 16 residues. The CDR3 spells CASSLKQGSPYNEQFF.

The chain is built from TRBV4-2 and TRBJ2-3. Germline V CDR1 and CDR2: LGHNA, YNFKEQ. This CDR3 region has 15 residues. CDR3 sequence: CASSHLEGSTDTQYF.

The chain combines TRBV6-5 with TRBJ2-2; absent DNA, TCRdb's TRBD1 call cannot be checked. The CDR3 runs to 17 residues. Per germline, CDR1 MNHEY and CDR2 SVGAGI. This chain's CDR3 is CASSYGYRQGNTGELFF.

The CDR3 region is CASSLQFSGRPQYF. The chain has TRBV12-3 or TRBV12-4 and TRBJ2-7; absent DNA, TCRdb's TRBD2 call cannot be checked. The CDR3 sequence is 14 residues long.

This sequence joins TRBV10-3 and TRBJ1-1; TCRdb gives TRBD1 as the D gene, but with no DNA this cannot be confirmed. CDR3 length: 13 amino acids. In germline, CDR1 is ENHRY, CDR2 SYGVKD. The CDR3 loop reads CASSGHSNTEAFF.

V gene TRBV12-3 or TRBV12-4 combines with J gene TRBJ2-2; as DNA is missing, the TRBD1 call by TCRdb cannot be tested. The CDR3 covers 15 residues. CDR3 protein: CASSPRQGANGELFF.

The gene calls are TRBV7-2 and TRBJ2-5; absent DNA, TCRdb's TRBD1 call cannot be checked. Germline V lookup: CDR1 SGHTA, CDR2 FQGNSA. The CDR3 runs 14 residues. CDR3 in amino acids: CASSRSPGEETQYF.

The genes are TRBV7-8 and TRBJ2-3. CDR1 is SGHVS, CDR2 FQNEAQ, per germline. The CDR3 covers 14 residues. The CDR3 sequence is CASSPRRHTDTQYF.

This chain joins TRBV6-2 or TRBV6-3 and TRBJ2-1; TCRdb designates TRBD2, a call that cannot be tested without DNA. This CDR3 comprises 15 residues. Germline values: CDR1 MNHEY, CDR2 SVGEGT. The CDR3 loop reads CASSYAGLAGTEQFF.

The J gene is TRBJ2-7, the V gene TRBV20-1; TCRdb picks TRBD2, but there is no DNA to check that call. Germline lookup yields CDR1 DFQATT and CDR2 SNEGSKA (reference sequence). The CDR3 sequence is 12 residues long. CDR3 loop: CSAMGGSYEQYF.

The rearrangement joins TRBV11-2 to TRBJ1-2. The germline V gene encodes CDR1 SGHAT and CDR2 FQNNGV. There are 12 residues in the CDR3. CDR3 loop: CASSLSGRGYTF.

The chain couples TRBV12-3 or TRBV12-4 to TRBJ2-4. The CDR3 has 16 residues. The chain's CDR3 is CASSLEMSGAKNIQYF.

This chain links TRBV5-6 with TRBJ2-1. This CDR3 has 14 amino acids. Germline assignment: CDR1 SGHDT and CDR2 YYEEEE. CDR3 loop: CASTESSSYNEQFF.

This chain's CDR3 is CASAKTYRVGETQYF. The V call is TRBV5-1, the J call TRBJ2-5; TCRdb picks TRBD1, but there is no DNA to check that call. CDR1 is SGHRS, CDR2 YFSETQ, per germline. This CDR3 contains 15 residues.

The chain has TRBV6-5 and TRBJ2-3; without DNA, the TCRdb call of TRBD2 cannot be checked. CDR1 MNHEY and CDR2 SVGAGI come from the germline V gene. The CDR3 consists of 17 residues. This CDR3 is CASSYSIGLAGQDTQYF.

The CDR3 reads CASSLMLRLLETQYF. The gene calls are TRBV5-5 and TRBJ2-5; with no DNA, the TCRdb D assignment of TRBD1 cannot be verified. CDR1 is SGHKS and CDR2 is YYEKEE in the germline V gene (reference sequence). The CDR3 runs to 15 residues.

The chain has TRBV12-3 or TRBV12-4 and TRBJ2-7; the D gene TCRdb calls, TRBD1, cannot be checked with no DNA. The CDR3 has 15 amino acids. The CDR3 loop is CASSPTTGTGTEQYF.

The rearrangement links TRBV9 to TRBJ2-3; without DNA, the TCRdb call of TRBD1 cannot be checked. The germline V gene has CDR1 SGDLS and CDR2 YYNGEE. The CDR3 extends over 13 amino acids. This CDR3 reads CASSDRDTDTQYF.

The CDR3 sequence is CAIEDSRGTPGSCFF. The gene calls are TRBV23-1 and TRBJ2-2; the TRBD1 assignment by TCRdb is unverifiable without DNA. TRBV23-1 is an open reading frame whose function is uncertain. This CDR3 has 15 residues.

This chain links TRBV27 with TRBJ2-2; the TRBD2 assignment by TCRdb is unverifiable without DNA. The CDR3 runs to 16 residues. Per the germline V gene, CDR1 is MNHEY and CDR2 is SMNVEV (reference sequence). The CDR3 here is CASSLSIGRRAGELFF.

This chain joins TRBV7-9 and TRBJ1-1; TCRdb's D gene call, TRBD1, goes unchecked for lack of DNA. The CDR3 consists of 15 residues. Germline lookup yields CDR1 SEHNR and CDR2 FQNEAQ (reference sequence). The CDR3 is CASSLAPGLDTEAFF.